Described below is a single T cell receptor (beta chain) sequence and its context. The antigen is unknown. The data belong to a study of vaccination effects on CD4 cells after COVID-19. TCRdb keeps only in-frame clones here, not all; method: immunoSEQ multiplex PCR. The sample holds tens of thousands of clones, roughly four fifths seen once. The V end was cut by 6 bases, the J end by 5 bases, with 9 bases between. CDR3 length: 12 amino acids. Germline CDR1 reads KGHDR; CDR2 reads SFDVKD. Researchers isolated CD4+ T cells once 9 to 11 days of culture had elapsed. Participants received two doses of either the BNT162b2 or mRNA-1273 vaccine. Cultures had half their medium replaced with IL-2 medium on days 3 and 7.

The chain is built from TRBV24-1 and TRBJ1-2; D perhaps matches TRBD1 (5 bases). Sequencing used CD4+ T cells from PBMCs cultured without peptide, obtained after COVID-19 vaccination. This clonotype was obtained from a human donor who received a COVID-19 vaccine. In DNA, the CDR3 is TGTGCCACCAGTTTTCGGGGGTATGGCTACACCTTC. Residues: CATSFRGYGYTF.